This T cell receptor (beta chain) originates from a study of cytomegalovirus exposure and HLA in healthy donors. The CDR3 has 13 amino acids. CDR1 is KGHSH, CDR2 LQKENI, per germline. Trimming took 3 bases from V and 8 from J, leaving 12 bases between them. The PCR made use of 60 Vbeta and 13 Jbeta primers. Sequenced by immunoSEQ multiplex PCR; TCRdb stores in-frame clones only, minus some. The table lists just over 80,000 clones. This receptor was obtained from a woman under 40 in good health and CMV-seronegative. This chain links TRBV18 with TRBJ2-3; weak D call: TRBD1 (6 bases). The material sequenced was PBMCs. CDR3 protein: CASSPPGAATQYF. The CDR3 nucleotides read TGTGCCAGCTCACCTCCAGGGGCGGCTACGCAGTATTTT. The full variable domain, completed using reference TRBV18 and TRBJ2-3, is NAGVMQNPRHLVRRRGQEARLRCSPMKGHSHVYWYRQLPEEGLKFMVYLQKENIIDESGMPKERFSAEFPKEGPSILRIQQVVRGDSAAYFCASSPPGAATQYFGPGTRLTVL.